This TCR beta chain was documented in a study of kidney transplant recipient with SARS-CoV-2 infection. TCRdb re-analysed the reads in MiXCR, keeping a single row per CDR3 protein. The data hold 200,000 to 300,000 distinct CDR3 sequences, with around 30% observed a single time. To note about this clonotype: Just one base apart from a much larger clone, this may be a read error.

The length of the CDR3 is 15 residues. V lost 5 bases, J lost 6 bases, and 12 bases stayed unmatched. The germline V gene has CDR1 MDHEN and CDR2 SYDVKM. The chain carries TRBV28 and TRBJ1-1, with 7 nucleotides matching TRBD1. This receptor was taken from a male patient aged 25-45 years who had COVID-19 and was a kidney transplant recipient. Some T cells may be supplied by the graft donor. The sample was a blood sample, taken at baseline and around day 110 from a kidney transplant recipient. The CDR3 loop reads CASSPMGAGGAEAFF. CDR3 DNA: TGTGCCAGCAGTCCAATGGGGGCAGGGGGGGCTGAAGCTTTCTTT. Supplemented by reference TRBV28 and TRBJ1-1, the full variable domain reads DVKVTQSSRYLVKRTGEKVFLECVQDMDHENMFWYRQDPGLGLRLIYFSYDVKMKEKGDIPEGYSVSREKKERFSLILESASTNQTSMYLCASSPMGAGGAEAFFGQGTRLTVV.